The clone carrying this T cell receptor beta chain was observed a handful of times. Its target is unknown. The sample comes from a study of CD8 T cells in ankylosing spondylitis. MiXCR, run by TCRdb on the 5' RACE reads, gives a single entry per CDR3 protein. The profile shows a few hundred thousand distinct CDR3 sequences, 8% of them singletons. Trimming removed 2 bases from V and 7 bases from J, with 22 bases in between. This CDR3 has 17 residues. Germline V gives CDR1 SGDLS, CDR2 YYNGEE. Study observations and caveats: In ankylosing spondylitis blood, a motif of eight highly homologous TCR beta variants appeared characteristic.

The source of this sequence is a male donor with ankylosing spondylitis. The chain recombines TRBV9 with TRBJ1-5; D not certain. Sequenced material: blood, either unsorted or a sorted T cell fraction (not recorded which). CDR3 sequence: CASSVIESRPDIQPQHF. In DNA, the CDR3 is TGTGCCAGCAGCGTCATTGAGTCCCGGCCGGATATCCAGCCCCAGCATTTT.